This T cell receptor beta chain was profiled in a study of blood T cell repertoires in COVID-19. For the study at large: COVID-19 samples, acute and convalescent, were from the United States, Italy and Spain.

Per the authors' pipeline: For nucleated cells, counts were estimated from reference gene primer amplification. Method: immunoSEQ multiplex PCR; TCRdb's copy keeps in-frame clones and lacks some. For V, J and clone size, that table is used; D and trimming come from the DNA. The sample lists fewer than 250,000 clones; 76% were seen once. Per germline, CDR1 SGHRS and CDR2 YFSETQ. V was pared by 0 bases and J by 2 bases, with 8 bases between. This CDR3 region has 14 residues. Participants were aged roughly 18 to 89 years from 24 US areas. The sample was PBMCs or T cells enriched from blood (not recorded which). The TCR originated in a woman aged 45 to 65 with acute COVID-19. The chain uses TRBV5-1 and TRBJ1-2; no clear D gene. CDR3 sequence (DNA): TGCGCCAGCAGCTTGGAGCCACCCAACTATGGCTACACCTTC. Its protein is CASSLEPPNYGYTF. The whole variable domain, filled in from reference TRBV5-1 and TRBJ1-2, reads KAGVTQTPRYLIKTRGQQVTLSCSPISGHRSVSWYQQTPGQGLQFLFEYFSETQRNKGNFPGRFSGRQFSNSRSEMNVSTLELGDSALYLCASSLEPPNYGYTFGSGTRLTVV.